A selection of T cell receptor beta chains follows, all from one sample in a study of tumor-infiltrating lymphocytes in primary liver carcinoma. MiXCR, run by TCRdb on the multiplex PCR reads, gives a single entry per CDR3 protein. The table includes tens of thousands of distinct CDR3 sequences, about 68% detected once. The sample taken for sequencing was liver tumor tissue from sampling region 3. The receptors derive from a man in his forties with primary liver carcinoma and hepatitis B virus infection. The CDR3 runs from the conserved cysteine through the conserved F or W. D genes are given only for firm matches. Rows give clone size only sometimes, using once, few, many, or a class for an expanded clone.

TRBJ2-1 | NA | NA | TRBV2 | TGTGCCAGCAGTGAAATTAGGACGGGCCATGAGCAGTTCTTC | CASSEIRTGHEQFF
TRBJ2-1 | NA | NA | TRBV6-1 | TGTGCCAGCAGTGAACAGATTGTGCAGTTCTTC | CASSEQIVQFF
TRBJ2-7 | NA | NA | TRBV11-2 | TGTGCCAGCAGCTTAACAGACACTGCCCATGAGCAGTACTTC | CASSLTDTAHEQYF
TRBJ2-1 | NA | TRBD2 | TRBV5-5 | TGTACCAGCAGCTGTACTAGCGCCGCCTATGAGCAGTTCTTC | CTSSCTSAAYEQFF
TRBJ2-7 | NA | TRBD2 | TRBV5-6 | TGTGCCAGCAGCTTCGGATCAGCGGGGTACTATGAGCAGTACTTC | CASSFGSAGYYEQYF
TRBJ2-2 | few | NA | TRBV18 | TGTGCCAGCTCACCAGCGGCTATCGGGGAGCTGTTTTTT | CASSPAAIGELFF
TRBJ2-6 | NA | TRBD1 | TRBV4-2 | TGTGCCATCAGCCAGACAGGGTCTGGGGCCAACGTCCTGACTTTC | CAISQTGSGANVLTF
TRBJ2-3 | few | TRBD2 | TRBV6-2/TRBV6-3 | TGTGCTAGCAGCTGGGGACTAGTGAATACGCAGTATTTT | CASSWGLVNTQYF
TRBJ2-2 | NA | TRBD2 | TRBV28 | TGTGCCAGCAGTTTAGTAGCGGGTCGAACCGGGGAGCTGCTTTTT | CASSLVAGRTGELLF
TRBJ2-5 | many | TRBD2 | TRBV6-2/TRBV6-3 | TGTGCCAGCAGTCGTGGGACTAGAATCGAGACCCAGTACTTC | CASSRGTRIETQYF
TRBJ2-2 | NA | TRBD2 | TRBV11-1 | TGTGCCAGCAGCTTAGACGCTGTGGTAGGGACTAGCACCGGGGAGCTGCTTTTT | CASSLDAVVGTSTGELLF
TRBJ2-1 | NA | NA | TRBV11-2 | TGTGCCAGCAGCCTCTCCTACCGGGGTCCCGTGAAACAGGTTCGTTCCTACTATGAGCAATTCTTC | CASSLSYRGPVKQVRSYYEQFF
TRBJ2-3 | NA | NA | TRBV11-2 | TGTGCCGGAGGGGCACTGGAGCCTGCAGATACGCAATATTTT | CAGGALEPADTQYF
TRBJ2-3 | many | TRBD2 | TRBV28 | TGTGCCAGCAGTCTAGAAGCGGGAGAAACAGATACGCAGTATTTT | CASSLEAGETDTQYF
TRBJ2-1 | many | NA | TRBV6-1 | TGTGCCAGCAGTGAAGCGGGCGTCGGCGTGTTCTTC | CASSEAGVGVFF
TRBJ2-1 | NA | TRBD2 | TRBV29-1 | TGCCGCGTAGTTAGCGGGGACTACAATGAGCAGTTCTTC | CRVVSGDYNEQFF
TRBJ2-3 | NA | NA | TRBV11-2 | TGTGCCAGCAGCCGAGGAACTCCAGACACAGATACGCAGTATTTT | CASSRGTPDTDTQYF
TRBJ2-3 | NA | NA | TRBV30 | TGTGCCTGGACTCGCGAGAGCACAGGTACGCAGTATTTT | CAWTRESTGTQYF
TRBJ2-6 | few | TRBD2 | TRBV6-5 | TGTGCCAGCAGTTACTCCTTCGGGGGGGGGGGATCTGGGGCCAATGTCCTGACTTTC | CASSYSFGGGGSGANVLTF
TRBJ1-1 | NA | TRBD1 | TRBV6-6 | TGTGTCAGCAGTCCGAGACAGGGTAACACTGAAGCTTTCTTT | CVSSPRQGNTEAFF
TRBJ2-1 | many | TRBD2 | TRBV2 | TGTGCCAGCCGTGAGTCGCGGGGGGGCCCGAGAAGCTCCTACAATGAGCAGTTCTTC | CASRESRGGPRSSYNEQFF
TRBJ2-5 | NA | NA | TRBV13 | TGTGTCAGCAACCTCGGACGGATTCAAGAGACCCAGTACTTC | CVSNLGRIQETQYF
TRBJ2-3 | NA | TRBD2 | TRBV29-1 | TGCAGCTCGACCGGGACTAGCGGGACCGTCACAGATACGCAGTATTTT | CSSTGTSGTVTDTQYF
TRBJ2-1 | NA | TRBD1 | TRBV10-2 | TGCGCCATCACAGGGGGCTATAATGAGCAGTTCTTC | CAITGGYNEQFF
TRBJ1-1 | many | NA | TRBV28 | TGTGCCAGCAGCCGCTCAGGGAGGAACACTGAAGCTTTCTTT | CASSRSGRNTEAFF
TRBJ1-5 | NA | NA | TRBV12-3/TRBV12-4 | TGTGTCAGCATTTTTCGAGGGCCCTGGGGTCAGCCCCAGCATTTT | CVSIFRGPWGQPQHF
TRBJ2-1 | NA | NA | TRBV12-3/TRBV12-4 | TGTGCCAGTACTACAGGTCGGAGAGGCAGTGAGCAGTTCTTC | CASTTGRRGSEQFF
TRBJ2-2 | NA | NA | TRBV6-1 | TGTACCAGCGATATAGGTTCCTTTAACACCGGGGGGCTGTTTTTT | CTSDIGSFNTGGLFF
TRBJ2-5 | NA | NA | TRBV11-2 | TGTGCCAGTCAGGAGGGACCTGACGAGACCCAGCACTTC | CASQEGPDETQHF
TRBJ1-1 | NA | NA | TRBV4-1 | TGCGCCAGCAGCCTAGTGCTAACAGAGGAAATGGATGCTTTCTTT | CASSLVLTEEMDAFF
TRBJ1-4 | NA | TRBD1 | TRBV5-1 | TGCGCCAGCAGCTTGGGACAGGGTAGAGAAAAACTGGTTTTT | CASSLGQGREKLVF
TRBJ1-1 | NA | NA | TRBV6-1 | TGTGCCGGCAGTGGCCGGGACTCTGACTTCGGATATGGTGAAGCTTTCTTT | CAGSGRDSDFGYGEAFF
TRBJ2-5 | NA | NA | TRBV12-3/TRBV12-4 | TGTGTCAGCACCCCCGACCATGTGGAGACCCAGTACTTC | CVSTPDHVETQYF
TRBJ2-2 | NA | TRBD2 | TRBV11-2 | TGTACCAACAGCCCAGTGGCGCTAGCGGGAACCGGGGAGCTGTTTTTT | CTNSPVALAGTGELFF
TRBJ2-7 | many | NA | TRBV2 | TGTGCCAGCACTTACCCCCAGGCCCCCGAATACGAGCAGTACTTC | CASTYPQAPEYEQYF
TRBJ2-1 | NA | NA | TRBV6-5 | TGTGCCAGCAGCCCGCAGGGAAGGCTCGGGTACAAAGAGCAGTTCTTC | CASSPQGRLGYKEQFF
TRBJ1-4 | medium-sized | NA | TRBV12-3/TRBV12-4 | TGTGCCAGCAAATTGACAGGTTCAGATGAAAAACTGTTTTTT | CASKLTGSDEKLFF
TRBJ2-7 | few | NA | TRBV29-1 | TGCAGCGTTGAAGATCCAGGAGGGAGCTCCTACGAGCAGTACTTC | CSVEDPGGSSYEQYF
TRBJ2-1 | many | TRBD2 | TRBV7-9 | TGTGCCAGCAGACCCTCTAGCGGGCCCGCCTACAATGAGCAGTTCTTC | CASRPSSGPAYNEQFF
TRBJ1-2 | NA | NA | TRBV12-3/TRBV12-4 | TGTGTCAGCAGTTTAGCATGGGGGAACGGCTACGCCTTC | CVSSLAWGNGYAF
TRBJ2-3 | NA | TRBD2 | TRBV12-3/TRBV12-4 | TGTGCCAGCAGCCGACTAGCGGGGGAAGACACATATACGCAGTGTTTT | CASSRLAGEDTYTQCF
TRBJ2-5 | NA | NA | TRBV10-1 | TGCGCCAGGAGTGAGTCCCACGACGGATTCCAAGAGACCCAGTACTTC | CARSESHDGFQETQYF
TRBJ2-3 | NA | TRBD2 | TRBV11-1 | TGTGCCAACATCAAGGGACTAGCGGATAGCACAGATACGCAGTATTTT | CANIKGLADSTDTQYF
TRBJ2-2 | NA | NA | TRBV5-5 | TGTGCCAGCAGATTGGAATCTACCTTAATGACCGGGGAGCTGTTTTTT | CASRLESTLMTGELFF
TRBJ2-7 | once | NA | TRBV6-1 | TGCGCCAGCAGTGTAGGGCCCTCAGGCAAGCAGTACTTC | CASSVGPSGKQYF
TRBJ2-7 | NA | NA | TRBV12-3/TRBV12-4 | TGTGCCAGCAGTCCCTTTAGATCATACGAGCAGTACTTC | CASSPFRSYEQYF
TRBJ2-3 | NA | TRBD2 | TRBV29-1 | TGCAGCGTTAATTTGCCTAGCGGGAGTTTAGGGACAGATACACAGTATTTT | CSVNLPSGSLGTDTQYF
TRBJ1-2 | NA | NA | TRBV6-1 | TGTGCCAAAAGTGAAAACAGGGCGCATGGCTACACCTTC | CAKSENRAHGYTF
TRBJ1-2 | few | NA | TRBV25-1 | TGTGCCAGCAGTGAAGGGGGCTATGGCTACACCTTC | CASSEGGYGYTF
TRBJ2-1 | NA | NA | TRBV11-2 | TGTACCAGCAGCCCGGAATACAATGAGCTGTTCTTC | CTSSPEYNELFF
TRBJ2-7 | once | NA | TRBV6-6 | TGTGCCAGGAGTTACTCGAGGGGCTTAACGGGCTACGAGCAGTACTTC | CARSYSRGLTGYEQYF